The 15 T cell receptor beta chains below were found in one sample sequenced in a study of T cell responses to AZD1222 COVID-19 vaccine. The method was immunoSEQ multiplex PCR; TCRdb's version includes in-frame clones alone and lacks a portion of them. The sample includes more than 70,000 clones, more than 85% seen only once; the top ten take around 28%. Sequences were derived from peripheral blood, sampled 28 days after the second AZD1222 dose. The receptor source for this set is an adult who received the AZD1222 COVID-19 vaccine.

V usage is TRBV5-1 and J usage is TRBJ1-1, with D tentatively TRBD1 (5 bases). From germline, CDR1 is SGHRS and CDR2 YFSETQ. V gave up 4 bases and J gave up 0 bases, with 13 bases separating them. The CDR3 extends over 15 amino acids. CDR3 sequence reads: CASSPRDLLNTEAFF. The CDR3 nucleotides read TGCGCCAGCAGCCCCAGGGACCTTTTGAACACTGAAGCTTTCTTT.

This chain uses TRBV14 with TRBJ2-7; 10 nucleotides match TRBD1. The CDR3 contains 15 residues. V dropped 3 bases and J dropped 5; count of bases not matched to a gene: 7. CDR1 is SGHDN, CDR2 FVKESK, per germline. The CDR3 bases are TGTGCCAGCAGCCAGCCTGGACAGGGGGTCAACGAGCAGTACTTC. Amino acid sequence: CASSQPGQGVNEQYF.

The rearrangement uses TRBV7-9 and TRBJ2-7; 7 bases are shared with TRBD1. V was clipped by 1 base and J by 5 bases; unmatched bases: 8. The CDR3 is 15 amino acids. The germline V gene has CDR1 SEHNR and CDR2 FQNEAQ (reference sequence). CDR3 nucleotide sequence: TGTGCCAGCAGCTTAGGGGGACAGATCCTTGACGAGCAGTACTTC. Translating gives CASSLGGQILDEQYF.

For the CDR3, the DNA is TGTGCCAGCAGCTTTAACGTTGGAGATACGCAGTATTTT. Translating gives CASSFNVGDTQYF. The chain uses TRBV11-3 and TRBJ2-3; D gene uncertain. From germline, CDR1 is SGHNT and CDR2 YENEEA. V was cut by 3 bases and J by 5 bases, with 9 bases left in between. The CDR3 extends over 13 amino acids. The full variable domain, with the rest looked up from reference TRBV11-3 and TRBJ2-3, is EAGVVQSPRYKIIEKKQPVAFWCNPISGHNTLYWYLQNLGQGPELLIRYENEEAVDDSQLPKDRFSAERLKGVDSTLKIQPAELGDSAVYLCASSFNVGDTQYFGPGTRLTVL.

The CDR3 DNA follows: TGCAGTGCTATGTTGTTTTTTCAGCATTTT. Protein: CSAMLFFQHF. This chain uses TRBV20-1 with TRBJ1-5, with unresolved D. Between the trimmed V and J ends, which lost 4 bases and 13 bases, there was a span of 11 bases. CDR1 and CDR2 from the germline V gene are DFQATT and SNEGSKA (reference sequence). The CDR3 is 10 residues long.

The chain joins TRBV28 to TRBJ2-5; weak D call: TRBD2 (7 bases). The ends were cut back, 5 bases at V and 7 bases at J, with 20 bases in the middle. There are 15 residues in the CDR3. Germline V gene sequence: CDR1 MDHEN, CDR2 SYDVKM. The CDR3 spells CASSPSLYREGTQYF. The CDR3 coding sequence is TGTGCCAGCAGTCCCTCCTTATACAGGGAGGGGACCCAGTACTTC. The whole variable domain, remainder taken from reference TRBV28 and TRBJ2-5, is DVKVTQSSRYLVKRTGEKVFLECVQDMDHENMFWYRQDPGLGLRLIYFSYDVKMKEKGDIPEGYSVSREKKERFSLILESASTNQTSMYLCASSPSLYREGTQYFGPGTRLLVL.

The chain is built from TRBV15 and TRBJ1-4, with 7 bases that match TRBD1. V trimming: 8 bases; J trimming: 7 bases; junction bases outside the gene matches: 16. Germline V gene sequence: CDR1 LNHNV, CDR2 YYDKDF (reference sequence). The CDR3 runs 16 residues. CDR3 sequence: CATAPGQLARVEKLFF. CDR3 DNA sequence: TGTGCCACCGCCCCGGGACAGCTAGCTCGTGTTGAAAAACTGTTTTTT.

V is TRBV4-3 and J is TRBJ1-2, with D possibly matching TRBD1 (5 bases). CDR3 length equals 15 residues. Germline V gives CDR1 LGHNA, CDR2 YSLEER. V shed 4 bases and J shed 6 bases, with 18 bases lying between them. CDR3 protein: CASSLLGQGVDGYTF. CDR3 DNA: TGCGCCAGCAGCCTACTGGGGCAGGGAGTGGATGGCTACACCTTC.

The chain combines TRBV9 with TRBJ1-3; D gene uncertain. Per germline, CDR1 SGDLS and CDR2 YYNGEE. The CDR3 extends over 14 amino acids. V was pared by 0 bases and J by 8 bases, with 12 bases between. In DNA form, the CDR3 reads TGTGCCAGCAGCGTAGATGGCCGCGGGGACACCATATATTTT. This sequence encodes CASSVDGRGDTIYF.

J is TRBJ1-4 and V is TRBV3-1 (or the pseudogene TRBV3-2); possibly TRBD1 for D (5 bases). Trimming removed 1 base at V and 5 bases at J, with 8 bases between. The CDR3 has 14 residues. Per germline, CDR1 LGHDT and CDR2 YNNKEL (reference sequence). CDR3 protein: CASSQGQQNEKLFF. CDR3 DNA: TGTGCCAGCAGCCAAGGACAGCAGAATGAAAAACTGTTTTTT.

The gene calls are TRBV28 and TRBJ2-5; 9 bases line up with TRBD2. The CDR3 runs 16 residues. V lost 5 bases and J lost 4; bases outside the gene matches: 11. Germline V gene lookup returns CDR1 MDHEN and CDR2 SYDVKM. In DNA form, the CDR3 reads TGTGCCAGCAGTCCCACCGGGACTAGCCTGGGAGAGACCCAGTACTTC. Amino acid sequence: CASSPTGTSLGETQYF.

This chain's CDR3 is CASTDGGGLGYTF. DNA of the CDR3: TGTGCCAGTACCGATGGGGGGGGCCTCGGCTACACCTTC. V usage is TRBV19 and J usage is TRBJ1-2; weak D call: TRBD1 (6 bases). This CDR3 comprises 13 residues. The V gene lost 7 bases and the J gene lost 8 bases, with 17 bases spanning the gap. The V gene's germline CDR1 is LNHDA and CDR2 SQIVND (reference sequence).

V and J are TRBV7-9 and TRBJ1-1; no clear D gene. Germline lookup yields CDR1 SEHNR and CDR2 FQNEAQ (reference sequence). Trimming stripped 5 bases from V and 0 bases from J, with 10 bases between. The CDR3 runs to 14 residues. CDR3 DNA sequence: TGTGCCAGCAGCCGGGGTGCAGTGAACACTGAAGCTTTCTTT. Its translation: CASSRGAVNTEAFF.

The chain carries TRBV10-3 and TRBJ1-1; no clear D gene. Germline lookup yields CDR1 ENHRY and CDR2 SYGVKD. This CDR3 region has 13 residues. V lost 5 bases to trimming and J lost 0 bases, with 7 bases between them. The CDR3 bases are TGTGCCATCAGTCCAGGATTGAACACTGAAGCTTTCTTT. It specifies CAISPGLNTEAFF.

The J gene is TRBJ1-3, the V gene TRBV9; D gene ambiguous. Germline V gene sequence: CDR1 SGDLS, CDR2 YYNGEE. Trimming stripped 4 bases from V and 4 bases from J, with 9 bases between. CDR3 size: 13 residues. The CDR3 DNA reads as TGTGCCAGCAGCCCTAGTTCGGGAAACACCATATATTTT. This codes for CASSPSSGNTIYF.